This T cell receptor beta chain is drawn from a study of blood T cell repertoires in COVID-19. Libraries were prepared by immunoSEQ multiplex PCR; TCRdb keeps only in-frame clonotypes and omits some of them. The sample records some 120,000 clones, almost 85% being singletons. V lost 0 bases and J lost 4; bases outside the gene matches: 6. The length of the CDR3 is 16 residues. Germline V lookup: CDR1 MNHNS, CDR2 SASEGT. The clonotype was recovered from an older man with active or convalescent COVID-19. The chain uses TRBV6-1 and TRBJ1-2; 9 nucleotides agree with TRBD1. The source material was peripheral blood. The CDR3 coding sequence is TGTGCCAGCAGTGAAGCACCCGGGACAGGGTCCTATGGCTACACCTTC. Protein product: CASSEAPGTGSYGYTF.